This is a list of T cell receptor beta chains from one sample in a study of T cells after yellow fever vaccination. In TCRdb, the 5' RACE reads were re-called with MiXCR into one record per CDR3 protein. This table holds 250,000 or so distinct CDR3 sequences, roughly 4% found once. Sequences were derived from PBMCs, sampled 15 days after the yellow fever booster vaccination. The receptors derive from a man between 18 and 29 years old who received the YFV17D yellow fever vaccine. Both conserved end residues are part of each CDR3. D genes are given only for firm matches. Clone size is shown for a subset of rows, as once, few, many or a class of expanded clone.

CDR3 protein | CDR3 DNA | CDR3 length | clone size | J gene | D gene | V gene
CASSLSGPSNIQYF | TGTGCCAGCAGCCTCTCAGGGCCCAGTAACATTCAGTACTTC | 14 | many | TRBJ2-4 | NA | TRBV7-8
CASSLRQGGGGYTF | TGTGCCAGCAGCTTAAGACAGGGCGGCGGTGGCTACACCTTC | 14 | many | TRBJ1-2 | TRBD1 | TRBV7-9
CASSLEAAGQETQYF | TGTGCCAGCAGCTTAGAGGCTGCGGGACAAGAGACCCAGTACTTC | 15 | many | TRBJ2-5 | NA | TRBV7-2
CASSQEPLSNTEAFF | TGTGCCAGCAGCCAAGAACCCCTCTCAAACACTGAAGCTTTCTTT | 15 | many | TRBJ1-1 | NA | TRBV3-1
CASGSSGAGNTDTQYF | TGTGCCAGCGGATCCTCGGGAGCGGGGAACACAGATACGCAGTATTTT | 16 | many | TRBJ2-3 | TRBD2 | TRBV25-1
CASSLISSRTYGYTF | TGTGCCAGCAGCTTGATCTCTTCTCGAACCTATGGCTACACCTTC | 15 | NA | TRBJ1-2 | NA | TRBV5-6
CAAGTGGGGNEQFF | TGTGCCGCAGGAACAGGGGGCGGTGGGAATGAGCAGTTCTTC | 14 | many | TRBJ2-1 | TRBD1 | TRBV27
CASSVAHSSRTNNEQFF | TGTGCCAGCAGCGTTGCCCACTCGAGTAGGACTAACAATGAGCAGTTCTTC | 17 | many | TRBJ2-1 | NA | TRBV12-3/TRBV12-4
CASSSTTGPDTQYF | TGTGCCAGCAGCTCCACGACAGGTCCAGATACGCAGTATTTT | 14 | many | TRBJ2-3 | NA | TRBV7-9
CAIMGGDQVFF | TGTGCCATCATGGGAGGGGATCAGGTTTTCTTT | 11 | many | TRBJ1-1 | NA | TRBV10-3
CSVIRRQNTEAFF | TGCAGCGTTATCAGGCGACAGAACACTGAAGCTTTCTTT | 13 | many | TRBJ1-1 | NA | TRBV29-1
CASSLDTGLVDTQYF | TGTGCCAGCAGCTTAGATACGGGGTTGGTAGATACGCAGTATTTT | 15 | NA | TRBJ2-3 | NA | TRBV13
CASSGNTDTQYF | TGTGCCAGCAGTGGCAACACAGATACGCAGTATTTT | 12 | many | TRBJ2-3 | NA | TRBV2
CASSIHRGPLKNIQYF | TGTGCCAGCAGCATCCACAGGGGTCCCTTGAAAAACATTCAGTACTTC | 16 | many | TRBJ2-4 | NA | TRBV21-1
CASSFTSGAHTQYF | TGTGCCAGCAGCTTTACTAGCGGGGCACATACGCAGTATTTT | 14 | many | TRBJ2-3 | TRBD2 | TRBV7-2
CASSSNGPAYNEQFF | TGTGCCAGCAGTTCAAACGGTCCCGCGTACAATGAGCAGTTCTTC | 15 | many | TRBJ2-1 | NA | TRBV7-2
CSARTPRGVRYNEQFF | TGCAGTGCTAGGACCCCGAGGGGGGTGAGGTACAATGAGCAGTTCTTC | 16 | many | TRBJ2-1 | NA | TRBV20-1
CASSLSSYSSTDTQYF | TGCGCCAGCAGCTTGTCGAGCTACTCTAGCACAGATACGCAGTATTTT | 16 | many | TRBJ2-3 | NA | TRBV5-1
CASSSGRGYNADTQYF | TGCGCCAGCAGCAGTGGGCGCGGTTATAACGCAGATACGCAGTATTTT | 16 | many | TRBJ2-3 | NA | TRBV5-1
CASSQRQQDNEQFF | TGCGCCAGCAGCCAGAGGCAGCAGGACAATGAGCAGTTCTTC | 14 | many | TRBJ2-1 | NA | TRBV4-1
CASSETSGEYNEQFF | TGTGCCAGCAGTGAAACTAGCGGGGAATACAATGAGCAGTTCTTC | 15 | many | TRBJ2-1 | TRBD2 | TRBV25-1
CASSYFGGGSYNEQFF | TGCGCCAGCAGCTACTTTGGCGGGGGATCCTACAATGAGCAGTTCTTC | 16 | many | TRBJ2-1 | TRBD2 | TRBV5-1
CASSFSDVFGDTQYF | TGTGCCAGCAGCTTCTCGGACGTCTTTGGGGATACGCAGTATTTT | 15 | many | TRBJ2-3 | NA | TRBV7-7
CASSVDNNYGYTF | TGTGCCAGCAGCGTAGATAATAACTATGGCTACACCTTC | 13 | many | TRBJ1-2 | NA | TRBV2
CASSPWTGRDEKLFF | TGTGCCAGCAGCCCCTGGACAGGGAGGGATGAAAAACTGTTTTTT | 15 | many | TRBJ1-4 | TRBD1 | TRBV5-5
CASSSGTGDHEQFF | TGTGCCAGCAGCAGCGGGACAGGGGACCATGAGCAGTTCTTC | 14 | few | TRBJ2-1 | TRBD1 | TRBV5-4
CASSPQNRGTYEQYF | TGTGCCAGCTCACCACAGAACAGGGGTACCTACGAGCAGTACTTC | 15 | many | TRBJ2-7 | TRBD1 | TRBV18
CASSFPGRDTKGEQYF | TGCGCCAGCAGCTTCCCCGGACGGGACACAAAGGGCGAGCAGTACTTC | 16 | many | TRBJ2-7 | NA | TRBV5-1
CASSRLRGNTEAFF | TGTGCCAGCAGTCGCCTTAGAGGGAACACTGAAGCTTTCTTT | 14 | few | TRBJ1-1 | NA | TRBV12-3/TRBV12-4
CASSFEGGYGETQYF | TGTGCCAGCAGCTTCGAAGGGGGGTACGGGGAGACCCAGTACTTC | 15 | many | TRBJ2-5 | NA | TRBV7-8
CASSPTGPPPQYF | TGTGCCAGCAGCCCAACAGGCCCCCCACCGCAGTACTTC | 13 | many | TRBJ2-7 | NA | TRBV7-3
CSARGTGLNTGELFF | TGCAGTGCTAGAGGGACGGGATTGAACACCGGGGAGCTGTTTTTT | 15 | many | TRBJ2-2 | NA | TRBV20-1
CASSFEGAGTQYF | TGTGCCAGCAGCTTCGAGGGGGCGGGGACCCAGTACTTC | 13 | many | TRBJ2-5 | TRBD1 | TRBV7-9
CASSMTGVGETQYF | TGTGCCAGCAGCATGACAGGGGTCGGAGAGACCCAGTACTTC | 14 | many | TRBJ2-5 | TRBD1 | TRBV7-7
CASSFAGTGVTGELFF | TGTGCCAGCAGCTTCGCCGGGACAGGGGTAACCGGGGAGCTGTTTTTT | 16 | many | TRBJ2-2 | TRBD1 | TRBV7-3
CASSPGTLGPDTQYF | TGTGCCAGCAGTCCCGGGACATTGGGCCCAGATACGCAGTATTTT | 15 | many | TRBJ2-3 | NA | TRBV6-5
CASSSLGRAGGDSDTQYF | TGTGCCAGCAGCTCGTTGGGGAGAGCGGGGGGTGACTCAGATACGCAGTATTTT | 18 | many | TRBJ2-3 | TRBD2 | TRBV5-4
CASSSTGGSNSPLHF | TGCGCCAGCAGCTCGACAGGGGGCAGTAATTCACCCCTCCACTTT | 15 | many | TRBJ1-6 | TRBD1 | TRBV5-1
CASSSVVKIKINEQFF | TGTGCCAGCAGCTCCGTGGTTAAGATTAAGATTAATGAGCAGTTCTTC | 16 | many | TRBJ2-1 | NA | TRBV7-9
CATSPPPGQGAEDGYTF | TGTGCCACCAGCCCCCCGCCGGGACAGGGGGCGGAGGATGGCTACACCTTC | 17 | few | TRBJ1-2 | TRBD1 | TRBV24-1
CASSPPRRANSEQYF | TGTGCCAGCAGTCCCCCCCGGAGGGCTAATAGCGAGCAGTACTTC | 15 | many | TRBJ2-7 | NA | TRBV6-5
CSAREQRGSSYNEQFF | TGCAGTGCTAGAGAACAGCGGGGAAGCTCCTACAATGAGCAGTTCTTC | 16 | many | TRBJ2-1 | TRBD2 | TRBV20-1
CASSQEGRTSGVETQYF | TGCGCCAGCAGCCAAGAGGGAAGGACTAGCGGGGTGGAGACCCAGTACTTC | 17 | many | TRBJ2-5 | TRBD2 | TRBV4-3
CASSLLAGEQYF | TGCGCCAGCAGCCTACTAGCTGGCGAGCAGTACTTC | 12 | many | TRBJ2-7 | NA | TRBV5-1
CAISEEGSRETQYF | TGTGCCATCAGTGAGGAGGGGTCTCGAGAGACCCAGTACTTC | 14 | many | TRBJ2-5 | NA | TRBV10-3
CASKGTSGGTDTQYF | TGTGCCAGCAAGGGGACTAGCGGGGGGACAGATACGCAGTATTTT | 15 | many | TRBJ2-3 | TRBD2 | TRBV2
CASSSGLHLGANVLTF | TGTGCCAGCAGCTCGGGACTCCACCTTGGGGCCAACGTCCTGACTTTC | 16 | many | TRBJ2-6 | NA | TRBV7-2
CASTPGGVGANQPQHF | TGTGCCAGCACCCCAGGGGGCGTCGGCGCCAATCAGCCCCAGCATTTT | 16 | many | TRBJ1-5 | TRBD1 | TRBV28